This TCR beta chain was identified during a study of blood T cell repertoires in COVID-19. Original data processing: By means of reference gene primer amplification, nucleated cell counts were estimated. Here immunoSEQ multiplex PCR was the method, and the copy in TCRdb shows in-frame clones only, minus some. Clone size and the V and J calls come from that table; the DNA yielded D and trimming. The data show 250,000 to 350,000 clones, 85% seen once. CDR3 length: 15 residues. Germline values: CDR1 MNHNY, CDR2 SVGAGI (reference sequence). V lost 2 bases, J lost 0 bases, and 10 bases lay in between. Sequencing was performed on PBMCs or T cells enriched from blood (not recorded which). The J gene is TRBJ1-2, the V gene TRBV6-6; D gene unclear. The sequence was obtained from a woman between 45 and 60 years old who had recovered from COVID-19. The CDR3 DNA follows: TGTGCCAGCAGTTACCGGGGATCATCTAACTATGGCTACACCTTC. It yields the protein CASSYRGSSNYGYTF.